This T cell receptor (beta chain) originates from a study of beta chain features in type 1 diabetes. In germline, CDR1 is SEHNR, CDR2 FQNEAQ (reference sequence). The CDR3 loop spans 14 amino acids. J lost 0 bases, V lost 8 bases, and 3 bases had no gene match. This clone was seen repeatedly, ten times or more. Its specificity is not known. CD45RO/CCR7/CD25/CD127/CD95/CD27 staining was used to isolate CD4+ naive, central memory, regulatory and stem cell-like memory cells by sorting. All of the isolated RNA was reverse transcribed, so expressed TCRB transcripts were sequenced. The method was immunoSEQ multiplex PCR; TCRdb's version includes in-frame clones alone and lacks a portion of them. The profile shows a few hundred thousand clones, over 13% of them singletons. Study-wide results and caveats: In type 1 diabetes patients, VDJ junctions had fewer insertions; deletions at these junctions were more frequent.

This TCR was recovered from a woman under 30 in good health. This chain connects TRBV7-9 to TRBJ2-2, with 7 bases matching TRBD2. The sequenced sample consisted of naive CD4+ T cells from blood. The CDR3 protein is CASSGGPNTGELFF. The CDR3 DNA reads as TGTGCCAGCTCGGGGGGACCGAACACCGGGGAGCTGTTTTTT.